These 30 T cell receptor beta chains came from one sample sequenced in a study of T cells in Graves' hyperthyroidism and ophthalmopathy. Researchers amplified the TCR beta CDR3 regions from RNA transcripts. Primed by the HTBI set, a first-round RT-PCR was run on the TCR CDR3. TCRdb passed the multiplex PCR reads through MiXCR, listing each CDR3 protein once. Here the sample spans a few hundred thousand distinct CDR3 sequences, around a sixth being singletons. The specimen was blood. Receptors originate from a woman aged 40 to 50 with Graves' ophthalmopathy.

This clonotype was detected many times. V usage is TRBV7-3 and J usage is TRBJ1-5; 7 bases map to TRBD1. V dropped 3 bases and J dropped 8; count of bases not matched to a gene: 7. CDR3 size: 14 residues. Per germline, CDR1 SGHTA and CDR2 FQGTGA. The CDR3, as DNA: TGTGCCAGCAGCTTGAGCGGAGGGGGCGAGCCCCAGCATTTT. Residues: CASSLSGGGEPQHF.

This clonotype has a count of ten or more. The chain is built from TRBV15 and TRBJ1-2, with 9 nucleotides matching TRBD1. V was pared by 1 base and J by 5 bases, with 11 bases of the junction left unmatched. Germline V gene data show CDR1 as LNHNV and CDR2 as YYDKDF (reference sequence). This CDR3 is 17 amino acids long. The CDR3 protein is CATSRAPGTGTSYGYTF. In DNA form, the CDR3 reads TGTGCCACCAGCAGAGCTCCCGGGACAGGGACTTCTTATGGCTACACCTTC.

In its sample, this clonotype was seen a few times. The V gene is TRBV30, the J gene TRBJ2-1, with 9 nucleotides matching TRBD2. CDR1 GTSNPN and CDR2 SVGIG come from the germline V gene (reference sequence). V dropped 2 bases and J dropped 7; count of bases not matched to a gene: 0. The CDR3 has 12 amino acids. The CDR3 bases are TGTGCCTGGAGTAGCGGGAGGAATGAGCAGTTCTTC. It specifies CAWSSGRNEQFF.

This clonotype was picked up many times. This chain links TRBV20-1 with TRBJ2-7; D unresolved. The CDR3 length is 12 residues. Germline V gene lookup returns CDR1 DFQATT and CDR2 SNEGSKA (reference sequence). Trimming took 5 bases from V and 3 from J, leaving 11 bases between them. The CDR3 nucleotides are TGCAGTGCTCGAATCGCGAGCTACGAGCAGTACTTC. This gives the protein CSARIASYEQYF.

The chain links TRBV12-3 or TRBV12-4 to TRBJ2-1; 9 nucleotides align to TRBD2. The CDR3 has 15 residues. Trimming removed 2 bases from V and 10 bases from J; junction bases left unmatched: 9. The CDR3 is CASSLYRLAGQEQFF. Written as DNA, the CDR3 is TGTGCCAGCAGTTTATATCGGCTAGCGGGACAAGAGCAGTTCTTC.

This clonotype has ten or more counts. The chain links TRBV27 to TRBJ2-5, with 7 bases lining up with TRBD2. Unmatched junction bases numbered 11, after V lost 5 bases and J lost 5 bases. The CDR3 runs to 15 residues. CDR1 MNHEY and CDR2 SMNVEV come from the germline V gene (reference sequence). The CDR3 spells CASSPTSHASETQYF. CDR3 coding DNA: TGTGCCAGCAGTCCGACTAGCCATGCCTCCGAGACCCAGTACTTC.

This sequence joins TRBV6-1 and TRBJ2-5, with D perhaps assigned TRBD1 or TRBD2 (5 bases each). Germline V lookup: CDR1 MNHNS, CDR2 SASEGT. V gave up 7 bases and J gave up 5 bases, with 14 bases separating them. The CDR3 spans 13 residues. DNA for the CDR3: TGTGCCAGCAAGAGAGGGGTACAGGAGACCCAGTACTTC. Its translation: CASKRGVQETQYF.

There are many counts of this clonotype. This chain links TRBV25-1 with TRBJ2-4; 11 bases fit TRBD2. Trimming at V came to 1 base and at J to 11 bases, leaving 13 bases not matched to a gene. Germline lookup yields CDR1 MGHDK and CDR2 SYGVNS. The CDR3 spans 17 residues. DNA of the CDR3: TGTGCCAGCAGTGAATCCAAACTAGCGGGGGTCCGCAGCGTTCAGTACTTC. Translated, it gives CASSESKLAGVRSVQYF.

The table lists this clonotype with many counts. V usage is TRBV3-1 and J usage is TRBJ2-1; 10 bases map to TRBD2. This CDR3 has 20 amino acids. Germline V gene lookup returns CDR1 LGHDT and CDR2 YNNKEL (reference sequence). V lost 1 base, J lost 0 bases, and 12 bases stayed unmatched. The CDR3 bases are TGTGCCAGCAGCCAAGTACCTAGCGGGAGTTTCGAGTCCTCCTACAATGAGCAGTTCTTC. This translates into CASSQVPSGSFESSYNEQFF.

V and J are TRBV20-1 and TRBJ1-3, with unresolved D. The CDR3 runs to 14 residues. Germline V gene data show CDR1 as DFQATT and CDR2 as SNEGSKA (reference sequence). The V gene lost 6 bases and the J gene lost 3 bases, with 15 bases spanning the gap. The CDR3 loop is CSAEDKRVGNTIYF. In nucleotides, the CDR3 is TGCAGTGCCGAAGACAAGAGAGTTGGAAACACCATATATTTT.

This clonotype was seen only a few times. The genes are TRBV2 and TRBJ1-6, with D possibly matching TRBD1 (5 bases). The V end was cut by 6 bases, the J end by 0 bases, with 12 bases between. The germline gives CDR1 SNHLY, CDR2 FYNNEI. The CDR3 spans 16 residues. The CDR3 DNA reads TGTGCCAGCAGGGAATACAGGAGCTCCTATAATTCACCCCTCCACTTT. This gives the protein CASREYRSSYNSPLHF.

This clonotype has a single count. In DNA form, the CDR3 reads TGCAGTGCTAGGACTAGCGAGAACACCGGGGAGCTGTTTTTT. It encodes CSARTSENTGELFF. J is TRBJ2-2 and V is TRBV20-1; 8 nucleotides align to TRBD2. This CDR3 is 14 amino acids long. Germline V gene sequence: CDR1 DFQATT, CDR2 SNEGSKA (reference sequence). The trim removed 3 bases at V and 1 base at J, leaving 1 base unmatched.

This clonotype was seen repeatedly, ten times or more. V gene TRBV5-5 combines with J gene TRBJ2-5; tentative D call: TRBD1 (6 bases). Trimming took 4 bases from V and 5 from J, leaving 15 bases between them. Looked up from germline, CDR1 is SGHKS and CDR2 is YYEKEE (reference sequence). The CDR3 length is 14 residues. Written as DNA, the CDR3 is TGTGCCAGCAGCCCTCGACAGGCCTGGGAGACCCAGTACTTC. It specifies CASSPRQAWETQYF.

This rearrangement joins TRBV7-2 to TRBJ1-2, with TRBD1 matching over 8 bases. The V segment lost 5 bases and the J segment 4 bases; nucleotides outside the gene matches: 6. The CDR3 covers 14 residues. In germline, CDR1 is SGHTA, CDR2 FQGNSA. Here the CDR3 DNA reads TGTGCCAGCAGCGGGACAGGATTTTTCTATGGCTACACCTTC. This gives the protein CASSGTGFFYGYTF. Variable domain in full (rest from reference TRBV7-2 and TRBJ1-2): GAGVSQSPSNKVTEKGKDVELRCDPISGHTALYWYRQSLGQGLEFLIYFQGNSAPDKSGLPSDRFSAERTGGSVSTLTIQRTQQEDSAVYLCASSGTGFFYGYTFGSGTRLTVV.

This clonotype has at least ten counts. CDR3 nucleotide sequence: TGCGCCAGCAGCCAAGTCATAATCCACACTGAAGCTTTCTTT. Residues: CASSQVIIHTEAFF. The chain recombines TRBV4-1 with TRBJ1-1; D is undetermined. The CDR3 contains 14 residues. Between the trimmed V and J ends, which lost 1 base and 3 bases, there was a span of 9 bases. Germline V gene data show CDR1 as MGHRA and CDR2 as YSYEKL.

The chain couples TRBV6-2 or TRBV6-3 to TRBJ1-1; D perhaps matches TRBD1 (5 bases). The CDR3 is 16 amino acids. V was shortened by 2 bases and J by 3 bases, with 16 bases between the two germline ends. Per germline, CDR1 MNHEY and CDR2 SVGEGT. The CDR3 DNA follows: TGTGCCAGCAGTTACCTGGCAGGGAGGGAATACACTGAAGCTTTCTTT. Amino acid sequence: CASSYLAGREYTEAFF.

This clonotype was detected ten times or more. The V and J genes are TRBV29-1 and TRBJ2-7, with D maybe TRBD2 (7 bases). This CDR3 is built from 14 residues. The V end was cut by 2 bases, the J end by 3 bases, with 14 bases between. Germline assignment: CDR1 SQVTM and CDR2 ANQGSEA. The CDR3 DNA sequence: TGCAGCGTTGAAATTCTGGGGGGGCACTACGAGCAGTACTTC. Its translation is CSVEILGGHYEQYF.

The gene calls are TRBV11-2 and TRBJ2-2, with 7 positions matching TRBD1. CDR1 is SGHAT, CDR2 FQNNGV, per germline. Trimming cost V 5 bases and J 7 bases; bases outside gene matches: 10. This CDR3 region has 15 residues. The CDR3 DNA sequence: TGTGCCAGCAGCATAGGGACAGTCAGAGACGGGGAGCTGTTTTTT. It is translated as CASSIGTVRDGELFF.

The rearrangement joins TRBV12-3 or TRBV12-4 to TRBJ2-7, with TRBD1 matching 7 bases. The V segment lost 3 bases and the J segment 1 base; nucleotides outside the gene matches: 9. CDR3 size: 16 residues. The CDR3 region has the DNA TGTGCCAGCAGTTTTTCGGGCAGGGGGTCTTCCTACGAGCAGTACTTC. It translates to CASSFSGRGSSYEQYF.

This clonotype was counted many times. The V call is TRBV19, the J call TRBJ2-2; D is perhaps TRBD2 (5 bases). This CDR3 is built from 15 residues. In germline, CDR1 is LNHDA, CDR2 SQIVND (reference sequence). Trimming removed 3 bases at V and 1 base at J, with 9 bases between. In DNA form, the CDR3 reads TGTGCCAGTAGTATTGCTAGCAGGAACACCGGGGAGCTGTTTTTT. Translated, it gives CASSIASRNTGELFF.

This clonotype was detected a few times. The genes are TRBV11-1 and TRBJ2-7; 14 bases are shared with TRBD2. V lost 0 bases, J lost 5 bases, and 15 bases stayed unmatched. Looked up from germline, CDR1 is SGHAT and CDR2 is FQDESV (reference sequence). This CDR3 has 20 residues. CDR3 DNA sequence: TGTGCCAGCAGCTTAGCACCACCGGGACTAGCGGGAGAGGCCCCCCACGAGCAGTACTTC. As protein: CASSLAPPGLAGEAPHEQYF. Supplemented by reference TRBV11-1 and TRBJ2-7, the full variable domain reads EAEVAQSPRYKITEKSQAVAFWCDPISGHATLYWYRQILGQGPELLVQFQDESVVDDSQLPKDRFSAERLKGVDSTLKIQPAELGDSAMYLCASSLAPPGLAGEAPHEQYFGPGTRLTVT.

This clonotype came up many times. A read error may account for a junction end that differs from germline. The DNA of the CDR3 is TGTGCCAGCAGGAGTGGACTAGCGGTCACCGAGGAGCTGTTTTTT. Protein sequence: CASRSGLAVTEELFF. The chain uses TRBV2 and TRBJ2-2, with 10 bases fitting TRBD2. The CDR3 is 15 amino acids. Germline V gene sequence: CDR1 SNHLY, CDR2 FYNNEI.

The sample holds many counts of this clonotype. The chain is built from TRBV28 and TRBJ2-5; the D gene could be TRBD1 or TRBD2 (5 bases each). The V end lost 1 base, the J end lost 4 bases, and 16 bases lay between the germline ends. Germline CDR1 and CDR2: MDHEN and SYDVKM. CDR3 length: 16 amino acids. This CDR3 is CASSLLTGRYGETQYF. The CDR3 bases are TGTGCCAGCAGTTTATTAACGGGGCGGTACGGAGAGACCCAGTACTTC.

This clonotype showed up many times. The chain links TRBV28 to TRBJ1-6; 7 nucleotides align to TRBD1. V dropped 3 bases and J dropped 6; count of bases not matched to a gene: 5. Germline lookup yields CDR1 MDHEN and CDR2 SYDVKM. The CDR3 contains 15 residues. The DNA for the CDR3 is TGTGCCAGCAGTTTCCAGGGGGAAGTTAATTCACCCCTCCACTTT. It is translated as CASSFQGEVNSPLHF.

The sample holds many counts of this clonotype. The gene calls are TRBV6-2 or TRBV6-3 and TRBJ1-2, with D possibly being TRBD1 (6 bases). Looked up from germline, CDR1 is MNHEY and CDR2 is SVGEGT. This CDR3 spans 14 amino acids. V gave up 3 bases and J gave up 8 bases, with 16 bases separating them. The CDR3: CASSYDLQGHGYTF. CDR3 DNA: TGTGCCAGCAGTTATGATCTACAGGGACACGGCTACACCTTC.

Ten or more counts support this clonotype. The V call is TRBV20-1, the J call TRBJ2-7; TRBD1 aligns across 9 bases. The length of the CDR3 is 15 residues. J lost 2 bases, V lost 1 base, and 6 bases had no gene match. Germline V gene lookup returns CDR1 DFQATT and CDR2 SNEGSKA (reference sequence). The CDR3 DNA is TGCAGTGCTAGAGCTTCGGGACAGGGCACCTACGAGCAGTACTTC. It encodes CSARASGQGTYEQYF.

This clonotype occurred many times. The chain links TRBV12-3 or TRBV12-4 to TRBJ2-6; 8 bases map to TRBD1. There are 18 residues in the CDR3. V gave up 6 bases and J gave up 0 bases; unmatched junction bases: 10. The CDR3 protein is CASSPGGTKPSGANVLTF. The CDR3 nucleotides are TGTGCCAGCAGCCCAGGGGGCACAAAACCCTCTGGGGCCAACGTCCTGACTTTC.

This clonotype appeared a few times. The rearrangement joins TRBV6-2 or TRBV6-3 to TRBJ1-2; perhaps TRBD1 as D (5 bases). V was clipped by 0 bases and J by 1 base, with 21 bases between them. Germline CDR1 and CDR2: MNHEY and SVGEGT. The CDR3 extends over 19 amino acids. In DNA form, the CDR3 reads TGTGCCAGCAGTTACTCGATGACCCAGGGCACGACTGTTAACTATGGCTACACCTTC. Residues: CASSYSMTQGTTVNYGYTF.

The chain employs TRBV12-3 or TRBV12-4 and TRBJ1-1; the D gene is possibly TRBD1 (5 bases). V shed 7 bases and J shed 2 bases, with 11 bases lying between them. CDR3 size: 13 residues. CDR3 DNA: TGTGCCAGCAATCCCCAGGGAAACACTGAAGCTTTCTTT. Amino acid sequence: CASNPQGNTEAFF.

Many counts were recorded for this clonotype. This rearrangement joins TRBV11-2 to TRBJ1-2, with D perhaps matching TRBD1 (5 bases). Germline CDR1 is SGHAT and CDR2 is FQNNGV. Trimming removed 3 bases at V and 3 bases at J, with 11 bases between. This CDR3 has 14 residues. This chain's CDR3 is CASSLGEWYYGYTF. The DNA for the CDR3 is TGTGCCAGCAGCTTGGGGGAGTGGTACTATGGCTACACCTTC.